These 19 T cell receptor beta chains came from one sample sequenced in a study of T cell responses to AZD1222 COVID-19 vaccine. Measured with immunoSEQ multiplex PCR; TCRdb has only the in-frame clones, and not every one. The sample comprises around 150,000 clones, just over 90% of which are singletons, and about 2% rests with the top ten. Here the sequenced sample was peripheral blood, taken 28 days after the second AZD1222 dose. Receptor source: an adult who received the AZD1222 COVID-19 vaccine.

V and J are TRBV25-1 and TRBJ2-7; no firm D call. With 2 bases removed from V and 5 bases from J, the gap between germline ends came to 13 bases. The CDR3 sequence is 14 residues long. From germline, CDR1 is MGHDK and CDR2 SYGVNS. CDR3 DNA: TGTGCCAGCAGTGAAGAATGGGCCCACCACGAGCAGTACTTC. It is translated as CASSEEWAHHEQYF.

As DNA, the CDR3 is TGTGCCAGTAGTATAGTAGCCAGAAGCAATCAGCCCCAGCATTTT. Its translation is CASSIVARSNQPQHF. The chain is built from TRBV19 and TRBJ1-5; D uncertain. Between the trimmed V and J ends, which lost 1 base and 1 base, there was a span of 8 bases. The CDR3 is 15 residues long. Germline V gene sequence: CDR1 LNHDA, CDR2 SQIVND (reference sequence). The complete variable domain, with remaining parts taken from reference TRBV19 and TRBJ1-5, reads DGGITQSPKYLFRKEGQNVTLSCEQNLNHDAMYWYRQDPGQGLRLIYYSQIVNDFQKGDIAEGYSVSREKKESFPLTVTSAQKNPTAFYLCASSIVARSNQPQHFGDGTRLSIL.

In DNA form, the CDR3 reads TGTGCCAGCAGCCCTACGGGGGGACTGCCGGAGGATACGCAGTATTTT. It yields the protein CASSPTGGLPEDTQYF. The chain carries TRBV7-8 and TRBJ2-3, with 7 bases identical to TRBD2. CDR1 is SGHVS and CDR2 is FQNEAQ in the germline V gene. The CDR3 extends over 16 amino acids. V shed 5 bases, J shed 6 bases, and the junction held 14 bases outside the gene matches.

The chain links TRBV10-1 to TRBJ1-4; D may be TRBD1 (6 bases). This CDR3 has 13 residues. CDR1 is WNHNN and CDR2 is SYGVQD in the germline V gene (reference sequence). The germline V and J ends were trimmed by 8 bases and 9 bases, with 16 bases remaining between them. Here the CDR3 DNA reads TGCGCCAGCCTCCGAGGGAGGGGGAAAAAACTGTTTTTT. This codes for CASLRGRGKKLFF.

The V and J genes are TRBV5-6 and TRBJ1-2; weak D call: TRBD1 (5 bases). The CDR3 has 13 amino acids. CDR1 is SGHDT and CDR2 is YYEEEE in the germline V gene. Between the trimmed V and J ends, which lost 0 bases and 8 bases, there was a span of 11 bases. CDR3 region: CASSLDAGTGYTF. The CDR3 DNA sequence: TGTGCCAGCAGCTTGGACGCAGGGACCGGCTACACCTTC.

This sequence joins TRBV2 and TRBJ1-5; no clear D. Germline V CDR1 and CDR2: SNHLY, FYNNEI. The CDR3 extends over 13 amino acids. V was cut by 7 bases and J by 0 bases, with 7 bases left in between. CDR3 sequence reads: CASTGYSNQPQHF. The DNA of the CDR3 is TGTGCCAGCACCGGGTATAGCAATCAGCCCCAGCATTTT.

For the CDR3, the DNA is TGTGCCAGCAGGGGAACTGAAGCTTTCTTT. It is translated as CASRGTEAFF. The chain carries TRBV27 and TRBJ1-1; D is undetermined. The CDR3 runs 10 residues. V shed 6 bases and J shed 5 bases, with 4 bases lying between them. Germline values: CDR1 MNHEY, CDR2 SMNVEV (reference sequence).

This rearrangement joins TRBV28 to TRBJ2-5; maybe TRBD1 (6 bases). The V gene lost 6 bases and the J gene lost 1 base, with 15 bases spanning the gap. The CDR3 is 15 residues long. The germline CDR1 and CDR2 sequences are MDHEN and SYDVKM. CDR3 loop: CASRPRTVLQETQYF. The CDR3 region has the DNA TGTGCCAGCAGACCCCGGACAGTGCTCCAAGAGACCCAGTACTTC.

The gene calls are TRBV11-1 and TRBJ1-1; 7 bases agree with TRBD1. Germline-derived CDR1 and CDR2 are SGHAT and FQDESV (reference sequence). This CDR3 spans 15 amino acids. Losses at the gene ends were 4 bases for V and 0 bases for J; bases not matched to a gene: 5. CDR3 in DNA: TGTGCCAGCAGCTCCAGACAGGGTTTGAACACTGAAGCTTTCTTT. It specifies CASSSRQGLNTEAFF.

The CDR3 region is CSASKEADTQYF. CDR3 nucleotide sequence: TGCAGTGCTAGTAAGGAGGCAGATACGCAGTATTTT. The J gene is TRBJ2-3, the V gene TRBV20-1; D is possibly TRBD2 (5 bases). Between the trimmed V and J ends, which lost 3 bases and 4 bases, there was a span of 8 bases. Germline CDR1 reads DFQATT; CDR2 reads SNEGSKA (reference sequence). This CDR3 is built from 12 residues.

The rearrangement uses TRBV5-4 and TRBJ1-1, with D uncertain. Between the trimmed V and J ends, which lost 2 bases and 6 bases, there was a span of 14 bases. Germline V CDR1 and CDR2: SGHNT, YYREEE (reference sequence). This CDR3 has 14 residues. The CDR3 DNA reads as TGTGCCAGCAGCTTCGCGGCAGGTGTGGCTGAAGCTTTCTTT. Translating it yields CASSFAAGVAEAFF.

CDR3 DNA: TGTGCCTTCCGGGGCCGGGGGGAAGCTTTCTTT. This translates into CAFRGRGEAFF. This sequence joins TRBV5-4 and TRBJ1-1, with D possibly TRBD1 on 5 matching bases. The CDR3 runs 11 residues. Trimming cost V 10 bases and J 8 bases, with 15 bases left between them. Germline V CDR1 and CDR2: SGHNT, YYREEE (reference sequence).

V and J are TRBV2 and TRBJ2-1; no reliable D call. The ends were cut back, 5 bases at V and 4 bases at J, with 3 bases in the middle. There are 11 residues in the CDR3. The germline V gene encodes CDR1 SNHLY and CDR2 FYNNEI. In DNA form, the CDR3 reads TGTGCCAGCAGTCAATACAATGAGCAGTTCTTC. Translating it yields CASSQYNEQFF.

The V call is TRBV6-5, the J call TRBJ2-7, with TRBD1 as a possible D gene (6 bases). V lost 7 bases and J lost 3, with 16 bases in between. CDR3 length equals 14 residues. Germline lookup yields CDR1 MNHEY and CDR2 SVGAGI. Here the CDR3 reads CASIPGHGVYEQYF. The CDR3 region has the DNA TGTGCCAGCATCCCGGGACATGGGGTCTACGAGCAGTACTTC.

The V gene is TRBV19, the J gene TRBJ2-3; perhaps TRBD2 as D (6 bases). The CDR3 totals 19 residues. Germline lookup yields CDR1 LNHDA and CDR2 SQIVND (reference sequence). V lost 2 bases and J lost 5, with 26 bases in between. The CDR3 bases are TGTGCCAGTAGTATATGGTATCGTGCCGCTAGCGCTGAGGGAGATACGCAGTATTTT. Its translation: CASSIWYRAASAEGDTQYF.

The table lists this clone with a count of one. The chain employs TRBV18 and TRBJ2-1; 7 nucleotides match TRBD2. Trimming took 2 bases from V and 8 from J; bases not matched to a gene: 3. The CDR3 is 13 residues long. The germline CDR1 and CDR2 sequences are KGHSH and LQKENI. Written as DNA, the CDR3 is TGTGCCAGCTCACCAGGGACTACTTATGAGCAGTTCTTC. It codes for CASSPGTTYEQFF.

J is TRBJ1-6 and V is TRBV6-5; D perhaps matches TRBD1 (5 bases). Per the germline V gene, CDR1 is MNHEY and CDR2 is SVGAGI. The length of the CDR3 is 16 residues. Trimming pared 2 bases from V and 7 bases from J, leaving 15 bases between. The CDR3 DNA follows: TGTGCCAGCAGTTACAGGGGCCACATCGGGAATTCACCCCTCCACTTT. Its translation is CASSYRGHIGNSPLHF.

The gene calls are TRBV5-1 and TRBJ2-1, with D possibly matching TRBD2 (6 bases). Trimming stripped 0 bases from V and 4 bases from J, with 11 bases between. Germline V gene lookup returns CDR1 SGHRS and CDR2 YFSETQ. CDR3 length equals 15 residues. CDR3 protein: CASSLVGRGYNEQFF. The CDR3 DNA sequence: TGCGCCAGCAGCTTGGTAGGGCGGGGTTACAATGAGCAGTTCTTC.

The V gene is TRBV7-3, the J gene TRBJ2-5; unclear D gene. Deletions cut 3 bases from V and 3 bases from J, with 8 bases between. The CDR3 spans 13 residues. The germline CDR1 and CDR2 sequences are SGHTA and FQGTGA. The CDR3 here is CASSFNREETQYF. The CDR3 DNA reads TGTGCCAGCAGCTTCAACCGAGAAGAGACCCAGTACTTC.